Included here is one T cell receptor (beta chain) sequence, with context. The antigen is undetermined. The CDR3 spans 15 residues. The V gene's germline CDR1 is SGHRS and CDR2 YFSETQ. The V end was cut by 5 bases, the J end by 1 base, with 12 bases between. This sample is part of a study of cytomegalovirus exposure and HLA in healthy donors. Study-wide background: Ancestry clustering placed more than 80% of under 450 genotyped donors in the Caucasian-associated cluster.

Study findings and constraints: Some segments of the V type, notably TRBV6-2 and TRBV6-3, were excluded as indistinguishable.

PCR used 60 Vbeta primers and 13 Jbeta primers. Assay: immunoSEQ multiplex PCR; the TCRdb copy retains only in-frame clones and omits some. The table includes about 94,000 clones, about 62% detected once. This chain joins TRBV5-1 and TRBJ2-2; perhaps TRBD2 as D (6 bases). The receptor was derived from a man aged 25 to 45 in good health and CMV-seronegative. What was sequenced was PBMCs. DNA of the CDR3: TGCGCCAGCAGTCCCCTGGGAGGGAACACCGGGGAGCTGTTTTTT. Residues: CASSPLGGNTGELFF.